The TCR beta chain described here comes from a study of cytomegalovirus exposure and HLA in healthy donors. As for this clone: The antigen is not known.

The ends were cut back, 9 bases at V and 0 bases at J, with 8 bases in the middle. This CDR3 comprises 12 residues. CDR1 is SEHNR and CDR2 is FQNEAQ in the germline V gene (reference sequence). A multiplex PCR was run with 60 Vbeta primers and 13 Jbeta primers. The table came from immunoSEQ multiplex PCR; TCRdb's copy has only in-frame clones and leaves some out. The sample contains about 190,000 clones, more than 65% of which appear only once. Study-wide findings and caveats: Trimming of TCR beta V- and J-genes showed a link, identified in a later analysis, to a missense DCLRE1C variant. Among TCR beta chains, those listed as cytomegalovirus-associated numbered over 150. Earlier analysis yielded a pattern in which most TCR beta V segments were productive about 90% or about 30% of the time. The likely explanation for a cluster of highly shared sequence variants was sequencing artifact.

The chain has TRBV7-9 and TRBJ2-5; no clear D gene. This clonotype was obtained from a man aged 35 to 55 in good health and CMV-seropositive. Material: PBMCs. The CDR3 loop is CASSHNQETQYF. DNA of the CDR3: TGTGCCAGTTCTCACAACCAAGAGACCCAGTACTTC.